These 29 T cell receptor beta chains were all obtained from the same sample, sequenced in a study of neurological immune-mediated disorders. TCRdb recomputed calls from the 5' RACE reads with MiXCR, one row per CDR3 protein. The table has 15,000 to 20,000 distinct CDR3 sequences, roughly 10% seen once. Sequences were obtained from CD8+ T cells from blood. The source of these receptors is a woman between 45 and 60 years old in good health.

This clonotype occurred many times. V and J are TRBV7-2 and TRBJ1-4; D might be TRBD1 (6 bases). Trimming stripped 3 bases from V and 8 bases from J, with 13 bases between. This CDR3 contains 14 residues. Germline V CDR1 and CDR2: SGHTA, FQGNSA. In DNA, the CDR3 is TGTGCCAGCAGCTTCAGGGGCATGGGGGAAAAACTGTTTTTT. As protein: CASSFRGMGEKLFF.

This clonotype was detected many times. This sequence joins TRBV6-5 and TRBJ2-2; tentatively, D is TRBD2 (6 bases). Germline values: CDR1 MNHEY, CDR2 SVGAGI. The CDR3 covers 13 residues. V dropped 4 bases and J dropped 6 bases, with 9 bases sitting between them. The CDR3 reads CASSSSVAGELFF. DNA for the CDR3: TGTGCCAGCAGTTCTAGCGTAGCCGGGGAGCTGTTTTTT.

This clonotype was recorded at least ten times. This chain connects TRBV20-1 to TRBJ2-7, with 7 bases aligning to TRBD1. V dropped 0 bases and J dropped 3; count of bases not matched to a gene: 5. The germline gives CDR1 DFQATT, CDR2 SNEGSKA (reference sequence). This CDR3 has 14 residues. The CDR3 sequence is CSARDGTANYEQYF. The CDR3 DNA follows: TGCAGTGCTAGAGACGGGACAGCCAACTACGAGCAGTACTTC.

This clonotype has a count of ten or more. The chain uses TRBV7-3 and TRBJ2-3; no reliable D call. V was trimmed by 3 bases and J by 5 bases, leaving 18 bases between them. The germline CDR1 and CDR2 sequences are SGHTA and FQGTGA. The CDR3 spans 16 residues. The chain's CDR3 is CASSFGGSPLGDTQYF. The CDR3, as DNA: TGTGCCAGCAGCTTTGGCGGTTCTCCCCTCGGAGATACGCAGTATTTT.

This clonotype was counted ten times or more. The chain employs TRBV5-1 and TRBJ2-1; D is ambiguous. CDR3 size: 12 residues. Germline lookup yields CDR1 SGHRS and CDR2 YFSETQ. Trimming stripped 0 bases from V and 6 bases from J, with 4 bases between. The CDR3 DNA sequence: TGCGCCAGCAGCTTGGCAGGCAATGAGCAGTTCTTC. It translates to CASSLAGNEQFF.

This clonotype was counted ten times or more. This chain joins TRBV7-3 and TRBJ2-5, with D tentatively TRBD1 (7 bases). The germline V gene has CDR1 SGHTA and CDR2 FQGTGA. This CDR3 contains 14 residues. Trimming left V 3 bases short and J 5 bases short, with 13 bases between. CDR3: CASSFTGAGETQYF. As DNA, the CDR3 is TGTGCCAGCAGCTTCACAGGGGCGGGGGAGACCCAGTACTTC.

At least ten counts were recorded for this clonotype. V usage is TRBV20-1 and J usage is TRBJ2-7; D unresolved. This CDR3 is 14 amino acids long. The germline CDR1 and CDR2 sequences are DFQATT and SNEGSKA (reference sequence). V was shortened by 1 base and J by 0 bases, with 10 bases between the two germline ends. CDR3 DNA: TGCAGTGCTAGAGGAATGTTGGACTCCTACGAGCAGTACTTC. Amino acid sequence: CSARGMLDSYEQYF.

This clonotype has ten or more counts. The CDR3 is CASSLTSGSSYNEQFF. The CDR3 bases are TGTGCCAGCAGCCTCACTAGCGGTAGCTCCTACAATGAGCAGTTCTTC. The chain has TRBV3-1 and TRBJ2-1, with TRBD2 matching over 8 bases. V lost 4 bases to trimming and J lost 0 bases; unmatched junction nucleotides: 5. The CDR3 loop spans 16 amino acids. Germline V gene lookup returns CDR1 LGHDT and CDR2 YNNKEL (reference sequence).

In its sample, this clonotype was seen many times. The gene calls are TRBV5-1 and TRBJ2-3, with 7 positions matching TRBD2. Germline V CDR1 and CDR2: SGHRS, YFSETQ. V lost 2 bases and J lost 4; bases outside the gene matches: 7. There are 15 residues in the CDR3. The CDR3 is CASSFDGRSPDTQYF. The CDR3 nucleotides read TGCGCCAGCAGCTTTGACGGGAGGAGCCCAGATACGCAGTATTTT.

This clonotype was recorded at least ten times. V is TRBV14 and J is TRBJ1-6; D perhaps matches TRBD1 (5 bases). The CDR3 consists of 13 residues. V was trimmed by 0 bases and J by 13 bases, leaving 10 bases between them. The germline gives CDR1 SGHDN, CDR2 FVKESK. CDR3 nucleotides: TGTGCCAGCAGCCAAGAATTCCGGGGGCCCCTCCACTTT. Amino acids: CASSQEFRGPLHF.

The chain joins TRBV10-3 to TRBJ2-3; D is perhaps TRBD1 or TRBD2 (5 bases each). CDR3 size: 14 residues. Germline-derived CDR1 and CDR2 are ENHRY and SYGVKD. V was shortened by 3 bases and J by 6 bases, with 13 bases between the two germline ends. CDR3 in DNA: TGTGCCATCAGTGAAGGCCAGGGCGGGGATACGCAGTATTTT. Translating it yields CAISEGQGGDTQYF.

This clonotype was counted at least ten times. The chain joins TRBV20-1 to TRBJ2-1, with 15 bases identical to TRBD2. The CDR3 length is 21 residues. The germline gives CDR1 DFQATT, CDR2 SNEGSKA (reference sequence). Losses at the gene ends were 2 bases for V and 2 bases for J; bases not matched to a gene: 16. CDR3 nucleotides: TGCAGTGCTAGAAAACGTCCGGGACTAGCGGGAGGTGCGAAGACCTACAATGAGCAGTTCTTC. Its protein product is CSARKRPGLAGGAKTYNEQFF.

The chain combines TRBV2 with TRBJ2-2, with D hard to call. V lost 8 bases and J 5 bases, leaving 12 bases between the germline ends. This CDR3 contains 13 residues. Germline loops: CDR1 SNHLY, CDR2 FYNNEI. CDR3 DNA sequence: TGTGCCAGCGGCCTACGCCCGACCGGGGAGCTGTTTTTT. The encoded protein is CASGLRPTGELFF.

This clonotype came up many times. The chain combines TRBV5-6 with TRBJ2-1; maybe TRBD1 (7 bases). The ends were cut back, 2 bases at V and 8 bases at J, with 11 bases in the middle. CDR3 size: 13 residues. Germline V gene sequence: CDR1 SGHDT, CDR2 YYEEEE. In DNA, the CDR3 is TGTGCCAGCAGCTTTGGAGGGGGCGATGAGCAGTTCTTC. Protein product: CASSFGGGDEQFF.

This clonotype was picked up many times. The chain recombines TRBV5-1 with TRBJ1-1; the D is unclear. V shed 4 bases and J shed 1 base, with 5 bases lying between them. The CDR3 extends over 12 amino acids. CDR1 and CDR2 from the germline V gene are SGHRS and YFSETQ. Here the CDR3 DNA reads TGCGCCAGCAGCAGGTCGAACACTGAAGCTTTCTTT. It is translated as CASSRSNTEAFF.

In its sample, this clonotype was seen many times. The rearrangement uses TRBV12-3 or TRBV12-4 and TRBJ2-1; TRBD1 agrees at 8 bases. V shed 5 bases, J shed 9 bases, and the junction held 6 bases outside the gene matches. The CDR3 runs 13 residues. The CDR3 DNA reads TGTGCCAGCAGTCCGACAGGGGCGGCTGAGCAGTTCTTC. It is translated as CASSPTGAAEQFF.

This clonotype was found many times. The V gene is TRBV6-6, the J gene TRBJ2-1, with D unresolved. Germline V gene sequence: CDR1 MNHNY, CDR2 SVGAGI (reference sequence). Trimming left V 1 base short and J 3 bases short, with 10 bases between. This CDR3 comprises 15 residues. CDR3 coding DNA: TGTGCCAGCAGTTACTTTCAGCCAGACTACAATGAGCAGTTCTTC. This translates into CASSYFQPDYNEQFF.

This clonotype came up a few times. This chain joins TRBV6-2 or TRBV6-3 and TRBJ1-6; D is undetermined. Germline lookup yields CDR1 MNHEY and CDR2 SVGEGT. V lost 0 bases, J lost 7 bases, and 1 base lay in between. CDR3 size: 12 residues. The DNA for the CDR3 is TGTGCCAGCAGTTACTCCAATTCACCCCTCCACTTT. The encoded protein is CASSYSNSPLHF.

This clonotype turned up a few times. The chain employs TRBV5-3 and TRBJ2-7, with a tentative D call TRBD2 (6 bases). TRBV5-3 qualifies as an ORF whose function is uncertain. The CDR3 totals 14 residues. V dropped 0 bases and J dropped 3 bases, with 10 bases sitting between them. CDR3 in DNA: TGTGCCAGAAGCTTGGTAGCGGAGATCTACGAGCAGTACTTC. This gives the protein CARSLVAEIYEQYF.

The chain uses TRBV12-3 or TRBV12-4 and TRBJ2-1; maybe TRBD2 (7 bases). This CDR3 is 11 amino acids long. V was pared by 3 bases and J by 12 bases, with 9 bases between. The CDR3 bases are TGTGCCAGCAGTTTTGCGGGGGCGCAGTTCTTC. Translation gives CASSFAGAQFF.

This clonotype was seen many times. The rearrangement joins TRBV6-2 or TRBV6-3 to TRBJ2-5, with TRBD1 identical over 9 bases. Germline V lookup: CDR1 MNHEY, CDR2 SVGEGT. CDR3 length equals 14 residues. The V and J ends lost 6 bases and 2 bases, in that order; junction bases with no gene match: 4. Here the CDR3 reads CASRPGQGQETQYF. The CDR3 coding sequence is TGTGCCAGCAGACCGGGACAGGGACAAGAGACCCAGTACTTC.

In its sample, this clonotype was seen many times. CDR3 coding DNA: TGCGCCAGCAGGAGTGGGACGGCGATAGGGTATTACGAGCAGTACTTC. It encodes CASRSGTAIGYYEQYF. The chain has TRBV5-1 and TRBJ2-7; D tentatively fits TRBD1 or TRBD2 (5 bases each). The CDR3 is 16 amino acids. CDR1 and CDR2 from the germline V gene are SGHRS and YFSETQ. Trimming took 5 bases from V and 4 from J, leaving 22 bases between them. Full variable domain (rest looked up from reference TRBV5-1 and TRBJ2-7): KAGVTQTPRYLIKTRGQQVTLSCSPISGHRSVSWYQQTPGQGLQFLFEYFSETQRNKGNFPGRFSGRQFSNSRSEMNVSTLELGDSALYLCASRSGTAIGYYEQYFGPGTRLTVT.

This clonotype has at least ten counts. The rearrangement links TRBV12-3 or TRBV12-4 to TRBJ2-7; tentatively, D is TRBD1 (5 bases). Trimming stripped 6 bases from V and 1 base from J, with 22 bases between. There are 17 residues in the CDR3. In DNA, the CDR3 is TGTGCCAGCAGCCCAAACCCGACAGAGATCGCATCCTACGAGCAGTACTTC. This translates into CASSPNPTEIASYEQYF.

This clonotype is deemed medium-sized. The chain joins TRBV20-1 to TRBJ2-2; TRBD2 is a possible D gene (6 bases). CDR1 and CDR2 from the germline V gene are DFQATT and SNEGSKA (reference sequence). The V and J ends lost 5 bases and 4 bases respectively, with 17 bases between them. This CDR3 contains 15 residues. The CDR3 nucleotides are TGCAGTGCTTCCCTTGAGGAGGGGACCACCGGGGAGCTGTTTTTT. It encodes CSASLEEGTTGELFF.

This clonotype showed up many times. The chain combines TRBV15 with TRBJ2-2; 11 positions agree with TRBD1. Germline CDR1 and CDR2: LNHNV and YYDKDF (reference sequence). The CDR3 length is 18 residues. J gave up 3 bases and V 1 base, and 7 bases lay outside the gene matches. In nucleotides, the CDR3 is TGTGCCACCAGCAGAGGCCCGGGACAGGGGGGGTACACCGGGGAGCTGTTTTTT. Amino acid sequence: CATSRGPGQGGYTGELFF.

In its sample, this clonotype was seen many times. CDR3 residues: CASSPKGGEETQYF. The CDR3 coding sequence is TGTGCCAGCAGCCCAAAGGGAGGGGAAGAGACCCAGTACTTC. V gene TRBV7-9 combines with J gene TRBJ2-5, with 7 bases lining up with TRBD2. Germline values: CDR1 SEHNR, CDR2 FQNEAQ (reference sequence). V gave up 5 bases and J gave up 3 bases; unmatched junction bases: 6. CDR3 length: 14 residues.

This clonotype was recorded many times. The rearrangement joins TRBV4-1 to TRBJ1-6; 8 bases fit TRBD1. Unmatched junction bases numbered 4, after V lost 0 bases and J lost 9 bases. CDR1 and CDR2 from the germline V gene are MGHRA and YSYEKL. The CDR3 covers 15 residues. Here the CDR3 reads CASSQETGVASPLHF. DNA for the CDR3: TGCGCCAGCAGCCAAGAGACAGGGGTTGCTTCACCCCTCCACTTT.

This clonotype was counted many times. The V call is TRBV6-6, the J call TRBJ2-7, with 13 bases aligning to TRBD2. Trimming removed 7 bases from V and 2 bases from J; junction bases left unmatched: 5. The CDR3 is made up of 15 amino acids. Germline-derived CDR1 and CDR2 are MNHNY and SVGAGI (reference sequence). The CDR3 sequence: CASTAGTSGTYEQYF. The CDR3 region has the DNA TGTGCCAGCACCGCCGGGACTAGCGGGACCTACGAGCAGTACTTC.

The rearrangement links TRBV5-1 to TRBJ2-2, with no clear D. The CDR3 is 13 amino acids. The germline gives CDR1 SGHRS, CDR2 YFSETQ. With 5 bases removed from V and 1 base from J, the gap between germline ends came to 6 bases. The CDR3 protein is CASSRENTGELFF. The CDR3 nucleotides are TGCGCCAGCAGTAGGGAGAACACCGGGGAGCTGTTTTTT.